This T cell receptor beta chain was sequenced for a study of shared clonotypes between healthy human individuals. Study-level information: Three men and a couple of women, aged 18 to 49, were donors. Three plates each covered CD4 naive and memory; CD8 naive two, CD8 memory one.

The study, taken as a whole, reports: On the whole, naive subsets had larger estimated richness than memory subsets had.

In regard to this clone: Its antigen is not known.

Source study methods: As immunoSEQ supplied junction-only sequences (without quality scores), filtering differed. Some clones are missing from TCRdb's copy, which holds only in-frame ones; the method was immunoSEQ multiplex PCR. V and J calls and clone size are given by that table; D and trimming were obtained from the DNA. There are more than 2,000,000 clones in the sample; approximately 95% occur only once, and 0.39% lies in the top ten. Sequencing was done on a sample of naive CD4+ T cells from PBMCs. The subset was: CD45RA+ positively selected. This receptor was obtained from a man between 18 and 29 years old in good health. Some clones in this sample may be carry-over from other donors' samples.

CDR3 region: CSAGPTGFYEQYF. The CDR3 region has the DNA TGCAGTGCGGGCCCTACAGGGTTCTACGAGCAGTACTTC. The V and J genes are TRBV29-1 and TRBJ2-7; perhaps TRBD1 as D (6 bases). This CDR3 spans 13 amino acids. CDR1 and CDR2 from the germline V gene are SQVTM and ANQGSEA.